These 31 T cell receptor beta chains came from one sample sequenced in a study of response to subunit inactivated influenza vaccine. TCRdb recomputed calls from the RT-PCR reads with MiXCR, one row per CDR3 protein. The sample comprises about 700,000 distinct CDR3 sequences, 11% to 15% of which are singletons, and approximately 7.6% rests with the top ten. The sequencing used PBMCs from blood, collected around 14 days before vaccination. The receptor set was obtained from a man in his fifties who received an inactivated influenza vaccine.

This clonotype was counted a few times. The chain carries TRBV20-1 and TRBJ2-7, with 8 bases matching TRBD1. With V trimmed by 6 bases and J by 1 base, 5 bases remained unmatched. Germline V gives CDR1 DFQATT, CDR2 SNEGSKA (reference sequence). The CDR3 has 13 residues. The CDR3 protein is CSAPGQESYEQYF. CDR3 nucleotide sequence: TGCAGTGCCCCGGGACAGGAATCCTACGAGCAGTACTTC.

This clonotype has only one observation. V and J are TRBV12-3 or TRBV12-4 and TRBJ2-3; D not certain. The CDR3 extends over 14 amino acids. V was pared by 6 bases and J by 1 base, with 11 bases between. CDR3 nucleotide sequence: TGTGCCAGCAGAGAGACAAGGGGCACAGATACGCAGTATTTT. Protein: CASRETRGTDTQYF.

The chain couples TRBV7-2 to TRBJ1-3; D gene ambiguous. Germline V gene data show CDR1 as SGHTA and CDR2 as FQGNSA. The CDR3 runs to 15 residues. The V gene lost 5 bases and the J gene lost 0 bases, with 11 bases spanning the gap. The CDR3 spells CASSAPNFSGNTIYF. The CDR3 region has the DNA TGTGCCAGCAGCGCTCCGAACTTCTCTGGAAACACCATATATTTT.

This rearrangement joins TRBV5-1 to TRBJ2-1, with 7 bases that match TRBD1. Germline CDR1 SGHRS, CDR2 YFSETQ. With 0 bases clipped from V and 7 bases from J, the junction kept 7 bases outside the gene matches. The CDR3 totals 15 residues. For the CDR3, the DNA is TGCGCCAGCAGCTTGGTAGCTCAACAGGGGAATGAGCAGTTCTTC. This codes for CASSLVAQQGNEQFF. Full variable domain (remainder filled in from reference TRBV5-1 and TRBJ2-1): KAGVTQTPRYLIKTRGQQVTLSCSPISGHRSVSWYQQTPGQGLQFLFEYFSETQRNKGNFPGRFSGRQFSNSRSEMNVSTLELGDSALYLCASSLVAQQGNEQFFGPGTRLTVL.

This clonotype was recorded a few times. This chain uses TRBV11-2 with TRBJ2-7; tentatively, D is TRBD1 or TRBD2 (5 bases each). Deletions cut 1 base from V and 4 bases from J, with 14 bases between. From germline, CDR1 is SGHAT and CDR2 FQNNGV. The CDR3 is 15 amino acids. In DNA form, the CDR3 reads TGTGCCAGCAGCTTAGGGGGGTCGATATCTTACGAGCAGTACTTC. It specifies CASSLGGSISYEQYF. Using reference TRBV11-2 and TRBJ2-7 for the parts outside the CDR3, the full variable domain is EAGVAQSPRYKIIEKRQSVAFWCNPISGHATLYWYQQILGQGPKLLIQFQNNGVVDDSQLPKDRFSAERLKGVDSTLKIQPAKLEDSAVYLCASSLGGSISYEQYFGPGTRLTVT.

The sample holds many counts of this clonotype. The chain couples TRBV27 to TRBJ1-2; 7 bases line up with TRBD1. The J segment lost 4 bases and the V segment lost 8 bases, leaving 1 base of the junction unmatched. The CDR3 totals 11 residues. Per the germline V gene, CDR1 is MNHEY and CDR2 is SMNVEV (reference sequence). This CDR3 reads CASRDSYGYTF. CDR3 DNA: TGTGCCAGCCGGGACAGCTATGGCTACACCTTC.

The chain has TRBV30 and TRBJ2-1, with D uncertain. Germline V gene lookup returns CDR1 GTSNPN and CDR2 SVGIG (reference sequence). CDR3 size: 11 residues. The V end was cut by 4 bases, the J end by 6 bases, with 7 bases between. CDR3 in DNA: TGTGCCTGGAACGTAATCAATGAGCAGTTCTTC. Its protein is CAWNVINEQFF.

The table lists this clonotype with a few counts. V is TRBV20-1 and J is TRBJ2-2; 7 bases are a match to TRBD2. The CDR3 sequence is 17 residues long. The germline CDR1 and CDR2 sequences are DFQATT and SNEGSKA (reference sequence). J lost 0 bases, V lost 3 bases, and 10 bases had no gene match. CDR3 region: CSASALAAYTNTGELFF. The CDR3 region has the DNA TGCAGTGCTAGTGCTCTAGCGGCCTACACGAACACCGGGGAGCTGTTTTTT.

V is TRBV3-1 and J is TRBJ2-1, with 7 bases aligning to TRBD2. The V segment lost 3 bases and the J segment 5 bases; nucleotides outside the gene matches: 10. This CDR3 has 16 residues. From germline, CDR1 is LGHDT and CDR2 YNNKEL (reference sequence). The CDR3 here is CASSQVTSPTNNEQFF. CDR3 bases: TGTGCCAGCAGCCAGGTGACTAGCCCGACAAACAATGAGCAGTTCTTC.

The V gene is TRBV6-1, the J gene TRBJ2-3; 9 bases line up with TRBD2. The CDR3 has 16 residues. CDR1 is MNHNS, CDR2 SASEGT, per germline. Trimming at V came to 5 bases and at J to 3 bases, leaving 9 bases not matched to a gene. Here the CDR3 reads CASSPNSGRGTDTQYF. CDR3 DNA sequence: TGTGCCAGCAGTCCGAATAGCGGGAGAGGTACAGATACGCAGTATTTT.

About this clonotype itself: One end of the junction is discordant with germline, which a read error may explain. This rearrangement joins TRBV29-1 to TRBJ2-3; tentative D call: TRBD2 (6 bases). In germline, CDR1 is SQVTM, CDR2 ANQGSEA. The CDR3 has 14 residues. The CDR3 is CRVGGAGITDTQYF. For the CDR3, the DNA is TGCAGAGTTGGCGGTGCGGGGATCACAGATACGCAGTATTTT.

This rearrangement joins TRBV19 to TRBJ1-5, with D unresolved. Germline CDR1 is LNHDA and CDR2 is SQIVND (reference sequence). The germline V and J ends were trimmed by 5 bases and 6 bases, with 17 bases remaining between them. The CDR3 covers 15 residues. The CDR3 region is CASSPLDVEGQPQHF. The DNA of the CDR3 is TGTGCCAGTAGTCCCCTGGACGTGGAGGGTCAGCCCCAGCATTTT.

This rearrangement joins TRBV10-2 to TRBJ2-7, with a weak D call TRBD1 (5 bases). This CDR3 has 14 amino acids. V was clipped by 3 bases and J by 1 base, with 10 bases between them. The germline V gene has CDR1 WSHSY and CDR2 SAAADI. The CDR3 spells CASSDWGRSYEQYF. The CDR3 DNA sequence: TGCGCCAGCAGTGATTGGGGCCGATCCTACGAGCAGTACTTC.

V is TRBV7-6 and J is TRBJ2-1; no clear D gene. This CDR3 has 13 amino acids. Trimming shortened V by 3 bases and J by 12 bases, and 15 bases separated the two germline ends. Looked up from germline, CDR1 is SGHVS and CDR2 is FNYEAQ. CDR3 DNA sequence: TGTGCCAGCAGCTTCTCTCCATCTGATGGGCAGTTCTTC. This translates into CASSFSPSDGQFF.

This clonotype was detected many times. This sequence joins TRBV10-3 and TRBJ1-3; no clear D gene. The CDR3 covers 16 residues. Germline lookup yields CDR1 ENHRY and CDR2 SYGVKD. V lost 6 bases and J lost 0, with 15 bases in between. The CDR3 DNA follows: TGTGCCATCAGCAGAGTTGGACCAGGCTCTGGAAACACCATATATTTT. It yields the protein CAISRVGPGSGNTIYF.

The chain is built from TRBV20-1 and TRBJ2-3; 7 bases agree with TRBD1. CDR3 length: 12 residues. V shed 7 bases, J shed 4 bases, and the junction held 5 bases outside the gene matches. CDR1 and CDR2 (germline): DFQATT, SNEGSKA (reference sequence). The CDR3 reads CSGQTGADTQYF. The CDR3 DNA is TGCAGTGGACAAACAGGGGCAGATACGCAGTATTTT.

V usage is TRBV9 and J usage is TRBJ2-5; the D gene is possibly TRBD1 (6 bases). V lost 0 bases and J lost 5, with 11 bases in between. Germline CDR1 reads SGDLS; CDR2 reads YYNGEE. This CDR3 spans 14 amino acids. The CDR3 DNA follows: TGTGCCAGCAGCGTAGGGACAGCGTTGGAGACCCAGTACTTC. Amino acid sequence: CASSVGTALETQYF.

This clonotype has more than one count but fewer than ten. This CDR3 is CASSLSRSNQPQHF. The DNA for the CDR3 is TGTGCCAGCTCACTATCACGGAGCAATCAGCCCCAGCATTTT. The genes are TRBV18 and TRBJ1-5; D is unclear. The V gene lost 4 bases and the J gene lost 1 base, with 8 bases spanning the gap. The CDR3 has 14 residues. Germline-derived CDR1 and CDR2 are KGHSH and LQKENI.

Only a few counts were recorded for this clonotype. The chain has TRBV6-1 and TRBJ2-7; 10 nucleotides agree with TRBD1. The CDR3 runs 14 residues. Germline-derived CDR1 and CDR2 are MNHNS and SASEGT. The ends lost 6 bases at V and 6 bases at J; junction bases unmatched: 8. The CDR3, as DNA: TGTGCCAGCAGGCGGGGGACAGGGGCCGCCGAGCAGTACTTC. Protein: CASRRGTGAAEQYF.

This clonotype showed up just a few times. This sequence joins TRBV5-1 and TRBJ2-3, with D possibly being TRBD2 (6 bases). This CDR3 has 16 residues. V lost 4 bases to trimming and J lost 2 bases, with 17 bases between them. Germline V gene data show CDR1 as SGHRS and CDR2 as YFSETQ. CDR3 coding DNA: TGCGCCAGCAGCCTGGCGGCGGGACTTAACACAGATACGCAGTATTTT. It specifies CASSLAAGLNTDTQYF.

The rearrangement joins TRBV5-1 to TRBJ2-1; D is perhaps TRBD1 (6 bases). Looked up from germline, CDR1 is SGHRS and CDR2 is YFSETQ. The CDR3 sequence is 16 residues long. The V end was cut by 0 bases, the J end by 3 bases, with 13 bases between. The CDR3 protein is CASSLEGTTVYNEQFF. In nucleotides, the CDR3 is TGCGCCAGCAGCTTGGAAGGGACAACTGTCTACAATGAGCAGTTCTTC.

This clonotype has a count of ten or more. The chain recombines TRBV5-1 with TRBJ2-1; tentatively, D is TRBD2 (5 bases). Germline lookup yields CDR1 SGHRS and CDR2 YFSETQ. The CDR3 contains 16 residues. V lost 0 bases to trimming and J lost 0 bases, with 10 bases between them. The CDR3 loop is CASSLVSGFSYNEQFF. The CDR3 DNA reads as TGCGCCAGCAGCTTGGTTTCGGGGTTCTCCTACAATGAGCAGTTCTTC.

This sequence joins TRBV29-1 and TRBJ2-7; D tentatively fits TRBD1 or TRBD2 (5 bases each). This CDR3 region has 14 residues. Trimming pared 0 bases from V and 7 bases from J, leaving 16 bases between. The V gene's germline CDR1 is SQVTM and CDR2 ANQGSEA. The CDR3 coding sequence is TGCAGCGTTGAAGATCGAAATGGGGGTTTGGAGCAGTACTTC. It encodes CSVEDRNGGLEQYF.

This clonotype was seen ten or more times. The V call is TRBV28, the J call TRBJ2-7; TRBD1 is a possible D gene (5 bases). There are 15 residues in the CDR3. V lost 5 bases and J lost 4, with 18 bases in between. Germline V gene data show CDR1 as MDHEN and CDR2 as SYDVKM. CDR3 amino acids: CASSRPLGARYEQYF. CDR3 DNA sequence: TGTGCCAGCAGTCGCCCGTTAGGGGCGAGGTACGAGCAGTACTTC. The variable domain in full, completed from reference TRBV28 and TRBJ2-7, reads DVKVTQSSRYLVKRTGEKVFLECVQDMDHENMFWYRQDPGLGLRLIYFSYDVKMKEKGDIPEGYSVSREKKERFSLILESASTNQTSMYLCASSRPLGARYEQYFGPGTRLTVT.

As for this clonotype: Given a much more abundant clone one base away, this may be a read error. The gene calls are TRBV6-1 and TRBJ2-2; the D gene is possibly TRBD2 (6 bases). The CDR3 has 15 residues. V dropped 5 bases and J dropped 9 bases, with 19 bases sitting between them. The germline gives CDR1 MNHNS, CDR2 SASEGT. CDR3 bases: TGTGCCAGCAGTCCCACCGCGGGGCTCTCCAGGGAGCTGTTTTTT. This encodes CASSPTAGLSRELFF.

The genes are TRBV19 and TRBJ2-1; D not certain. Germline CDR1 and CDR2: LNHDA and SQIVND (reference sequence). The CDR3 loop spans 13 amino acids. The germline V and J ends were trimmed by 6 bases and 2 bases, with 8 bases remaining between them. The CDR3 region has the DNA TGTGCCAGTAGACGGCGAGCCTACAATGAGCAGTTCTTC. Its translation is CASRRRAYNEQFF.

The V call is TRBV29-1, the J call TRBJ2-5, with D possibly being TRBD1 (6 bases). CDR3 size: 13 residues. Trimming stripped 3 bases from V and 4 bases from J, with 12 bases between. Germline V gene data show CDR1 as SQVTM and CDR2 as ANQGSEA. The DNA for the CDR3 is TGCAGCGTTGAGGGCAGGGGACCAGAGACCCAGTACTTC. This encodes CSVEGRGPETQYF.

The rearrangement uses TRBV28 and TRBJ2-2; weak D call: TRBD2 (5 bases). The V gene's germline CDR1 is MDHEN and CDR2 SYDVKM. CDR3 size: 15 residues. The V gene lost 2 bases and the J gene lost 5 bases, with 12 bases spanning the gap. The CDR3: CASSLIRGRTGELFF. In DNA form, the CDR3 reads TGTGCCAGCAGTTTAATCCGGGGAAGGACCGGGGAGCTGTTTTTT.

V and J are TRBV20-1 and TRBJ2-5, with 8 bases that match TRBD1. The CDR3 length is 12 residues. V lost 6 bases to trimming and J lost 6 bases; unmatched junction nucleotides: 6. Germline V gene lookup returns CDR1 DFQATT and CDR2 SNEGSKA (reference sequence). The CDR3 DNA follows: TGCAGTGCAAGACAGGGGAGGCAGACCCAGTACTTC. Translated, it gives CSARQGRQTQYF.

The V gene is TRBV4-2, the J gene TRBJ2-7, with 12 bases aligning to TRBD2. J gave up 9 bases and V 1 base, and 4 bases lay outside the gene matches. CDR1 and CDR2 (germline): LGHNA, YNFKEQ. The CDR3 consists of 14 residues. CDR3 residues: CASSQGLAGDLQYF. CDR3 bases: TGTGCCAGCAGCCAAGGACTAGCGGGAGATCTGCAGTACTTC.

The chain couples TRBV3-1 to TRBJ1-1; 7 nucleotides match TRBD1. This CDR3 has 14 residues. Germline V gives CDR1 LGHDT, CDR2 YNNKEL (reference sequence). The trim removed 5 bases at V and 4 bases at J, leaving 7 bases unmatched. Here the CDR3 reads CASSWEQGGTEAFF. In DNA form, the CDR3 reads TGTGCCAGCAGCTGGGAGCAGGGGGGCACTGAAGCTTTCTTT.